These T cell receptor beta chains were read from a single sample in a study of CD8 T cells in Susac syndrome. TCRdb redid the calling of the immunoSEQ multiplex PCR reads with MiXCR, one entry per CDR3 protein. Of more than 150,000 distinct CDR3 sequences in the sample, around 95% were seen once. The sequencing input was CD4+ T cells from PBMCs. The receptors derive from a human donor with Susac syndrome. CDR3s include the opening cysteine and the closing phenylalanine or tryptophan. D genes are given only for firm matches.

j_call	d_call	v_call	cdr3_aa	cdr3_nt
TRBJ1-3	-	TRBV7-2	CASSSYGDSGNTIYF	TGTGCCAGCAGCTCCTATGGCGACTCTGGAAACACCATATATTTT
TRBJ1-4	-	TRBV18	CASSPQAQPNEKLFF	TGTGCCAGCTCACCACAGGCACAGCCGAATGAAAAACTGTTTTTT
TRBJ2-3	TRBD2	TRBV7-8	CASRLATDTQYF	TGTGCCAGTAGACTAGCGACAGATACGCAGTATTTT
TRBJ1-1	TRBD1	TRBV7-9	CASSLQGGATEAFF	TGTGCCAGCAGTCTGCAGGGGGGGGCCACTGAAGCTTTCTTT
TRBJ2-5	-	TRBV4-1	CASSQLGAGNGETQYF	TGCGCCAGCAGCCAATTAGGGGCAGGGAATGGAGAGACCCAGTACTTC
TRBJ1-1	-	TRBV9	CASSLRPLAVSTEAFF	TGTGCCAGCAGCCTCCGACCATTAGCTGTTAGCACTGAAGCTTTCTTT
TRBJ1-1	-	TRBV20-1	CSARSDPKSKAFF	TGCAGTGCTAGATCGGACCCCAAATCGAAAGCTTTCTTT
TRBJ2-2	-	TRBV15	CATSTRDTTNTGELFF	TGTGCCACCAGCACAAGGGACACAACTAACACCGGGGAGCTGTTTTTT
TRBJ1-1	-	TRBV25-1	CASMGEPNTEAFF	TGTGCCAGCATGGGAGAACCTAACACTGAAGCTTTCTTT
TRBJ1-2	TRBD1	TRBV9	CASSVEDRAGGYTF	TGTGCCAGCAGCGTAGAGGACAGGGCTGGAGGCTACACCTTC
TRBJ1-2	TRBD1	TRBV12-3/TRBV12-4	CASTSRGLYYGYTF	TGTGCCAGCACTTCCAGGGGGCTCTATTATGGCTACACCTTC
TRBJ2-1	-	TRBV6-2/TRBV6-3	CASSYDSYNEQFF	TGTGCCAGCAGTTACGACAGCTACAATGAGCAGTTCTTC
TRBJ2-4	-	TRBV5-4	CASRPSDTNIQYF	TGTGCCAGCAGACCAAGCGACACGAACATTCAGTACTTC
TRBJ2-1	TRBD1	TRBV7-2	CASSLGGQGNNEQFF	TGTGCCAGCAGCTTAGGGGGACAGGGTAACAATGAGCAGTTCTTC
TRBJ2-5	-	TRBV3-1	CASSQGMETQYF	TGTGCCAGCAGCCAAGGGATGGAGACCCAGTACTTC